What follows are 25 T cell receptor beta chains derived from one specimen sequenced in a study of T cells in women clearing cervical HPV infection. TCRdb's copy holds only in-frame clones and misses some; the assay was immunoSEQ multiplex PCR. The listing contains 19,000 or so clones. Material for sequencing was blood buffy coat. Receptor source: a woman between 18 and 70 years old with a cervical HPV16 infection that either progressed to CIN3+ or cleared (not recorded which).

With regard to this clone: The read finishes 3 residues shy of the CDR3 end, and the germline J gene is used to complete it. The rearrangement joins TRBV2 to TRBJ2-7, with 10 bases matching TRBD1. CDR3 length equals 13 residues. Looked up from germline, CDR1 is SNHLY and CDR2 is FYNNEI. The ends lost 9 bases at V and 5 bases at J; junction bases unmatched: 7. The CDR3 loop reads CASTRDRGNEQYF. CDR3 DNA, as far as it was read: TGTGCCAGTACCCGGGACAGGGGAAACGAG.

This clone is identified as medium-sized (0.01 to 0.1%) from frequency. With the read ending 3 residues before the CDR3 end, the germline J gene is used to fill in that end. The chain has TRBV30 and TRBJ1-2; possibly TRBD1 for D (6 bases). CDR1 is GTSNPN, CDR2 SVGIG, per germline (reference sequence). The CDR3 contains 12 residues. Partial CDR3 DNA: TGTGCCTGGAGTCCCCAGGGGCAGGGC. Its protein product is CAWSPQGQG. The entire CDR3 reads CAWSPQGQGYTF.

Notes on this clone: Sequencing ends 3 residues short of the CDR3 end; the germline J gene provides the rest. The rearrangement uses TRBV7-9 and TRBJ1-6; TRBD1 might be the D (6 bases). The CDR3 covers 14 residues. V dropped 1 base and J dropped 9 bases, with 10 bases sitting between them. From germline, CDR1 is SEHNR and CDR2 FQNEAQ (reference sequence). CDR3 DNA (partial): TGTGCCAGCAGCTTAGGGACAGAATCTTCACCC. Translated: CASSLGTESSP. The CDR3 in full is CASSLGTESSPLHF. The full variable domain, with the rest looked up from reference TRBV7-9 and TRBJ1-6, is DTGVSQNPRHKITKRGQNVTFRCDPISEHNRLYWYRQTLGQGPEFLTYFQNEAQLEKSRLLSDRFSAERPKGSFSTLEIQRTEQGDSAMYLCASSLGTESSPLHFGNGTRLTVT.

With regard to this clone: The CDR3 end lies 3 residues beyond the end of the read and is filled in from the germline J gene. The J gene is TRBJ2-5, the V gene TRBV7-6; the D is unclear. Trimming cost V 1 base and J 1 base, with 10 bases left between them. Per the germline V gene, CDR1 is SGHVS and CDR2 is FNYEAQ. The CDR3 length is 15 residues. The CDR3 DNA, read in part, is TGTGCCAGCAGCTTAGTTGGGCCAGCCCAAGAGACC. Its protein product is CASSLVGPAQET. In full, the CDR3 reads CASSLVGPAQETQYF.

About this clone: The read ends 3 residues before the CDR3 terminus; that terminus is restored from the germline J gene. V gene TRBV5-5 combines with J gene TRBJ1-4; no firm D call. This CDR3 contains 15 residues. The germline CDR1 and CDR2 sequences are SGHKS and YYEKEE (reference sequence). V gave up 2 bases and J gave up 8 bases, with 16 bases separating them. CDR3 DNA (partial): TGTGCCAGCAGCTTAGAGGGTACGGCAGTGGAAAAA. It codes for CASSLEGTAVEK. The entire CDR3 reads CASSLEGTAVEKLFF.

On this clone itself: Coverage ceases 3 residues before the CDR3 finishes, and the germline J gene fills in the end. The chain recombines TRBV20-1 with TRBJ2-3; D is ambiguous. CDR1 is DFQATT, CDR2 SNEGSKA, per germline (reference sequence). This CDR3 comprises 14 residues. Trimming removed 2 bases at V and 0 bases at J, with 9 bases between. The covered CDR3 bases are TGCAGTGCTAGAACCGCGACTAGCACAGATACG. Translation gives CSARTATSTDT. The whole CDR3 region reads CSARTATSTDTQYF.

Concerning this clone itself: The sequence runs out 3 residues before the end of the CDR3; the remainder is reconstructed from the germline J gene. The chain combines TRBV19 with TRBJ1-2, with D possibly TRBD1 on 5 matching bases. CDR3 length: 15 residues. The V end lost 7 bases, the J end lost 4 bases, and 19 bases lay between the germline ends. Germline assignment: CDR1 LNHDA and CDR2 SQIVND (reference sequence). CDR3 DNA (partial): TGTGCCAGTACGCCAATGTTATCGGGGGGCTATGGC. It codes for CASTPMLSGGYG. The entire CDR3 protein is CASTPMLSGGYGYTF.

Partial CDR3 DNA: TGTGCCAGCAGCCTCCTTCTAGGAGGAAGCACAGATACG. The encoded protein is CASSLLLGGSTDT. The CDR3 in full is CASSLLLGGSTDTQYF. V is TRBV13 and J is TRBJ2-3; tentatively, D is TRBD2 (5 bases). Read coverage stops 3 residues before the CDR3 terminus; the germline J gene supplies the remainder. Germline-derived CDR1 and CDR2 are PRHDT and FYEKMQ (reference sequence). Deletions cut 5 bases from V and 0 bases from J, with 15 bases between. CDR3 length equals 16 residues.

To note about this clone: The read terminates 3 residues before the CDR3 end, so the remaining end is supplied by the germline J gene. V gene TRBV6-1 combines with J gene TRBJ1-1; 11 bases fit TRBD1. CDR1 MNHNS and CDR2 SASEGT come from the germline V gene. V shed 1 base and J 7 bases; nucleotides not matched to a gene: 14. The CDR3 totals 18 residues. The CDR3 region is CASSEEGWGQGGMYEAFF. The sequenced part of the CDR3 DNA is TGTGCCAGCAGTGAAGAAGGGTGGGGACAGGGGGGGATGTATGAA.

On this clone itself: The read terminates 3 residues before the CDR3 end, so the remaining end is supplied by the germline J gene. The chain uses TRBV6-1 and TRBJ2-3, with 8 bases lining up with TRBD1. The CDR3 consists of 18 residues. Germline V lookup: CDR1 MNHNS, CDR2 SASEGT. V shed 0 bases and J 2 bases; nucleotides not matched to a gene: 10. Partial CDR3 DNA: TGTGCCAGCAGTGAAGCTCCCGGGACAGGCGTTTTCACAGATACG. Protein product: CASSEAPGTGVFTDT. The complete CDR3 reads CASSEAPGTGVFTDTQYF.

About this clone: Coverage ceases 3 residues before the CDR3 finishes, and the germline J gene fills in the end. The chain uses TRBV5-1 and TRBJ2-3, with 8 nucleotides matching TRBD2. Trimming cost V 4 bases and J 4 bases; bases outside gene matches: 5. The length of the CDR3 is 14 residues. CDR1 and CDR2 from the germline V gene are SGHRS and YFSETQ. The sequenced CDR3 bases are TGCGCCAGCAGCGAGGGACTAGGCGCAGATACG. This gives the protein CASSEGLGADT. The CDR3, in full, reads CASSEGLGADTQYF.

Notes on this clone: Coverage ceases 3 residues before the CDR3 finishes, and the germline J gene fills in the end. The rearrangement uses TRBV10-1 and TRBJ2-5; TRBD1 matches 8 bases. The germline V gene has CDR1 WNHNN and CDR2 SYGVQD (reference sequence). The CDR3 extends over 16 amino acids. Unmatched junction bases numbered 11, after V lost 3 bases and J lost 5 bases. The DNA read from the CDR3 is TGCGCCAGCAGTGACCTTACCGGGACAGGTCCGGAGACC. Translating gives CASSDLTGTGPET. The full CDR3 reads CASSDLTGTGPETQYF.

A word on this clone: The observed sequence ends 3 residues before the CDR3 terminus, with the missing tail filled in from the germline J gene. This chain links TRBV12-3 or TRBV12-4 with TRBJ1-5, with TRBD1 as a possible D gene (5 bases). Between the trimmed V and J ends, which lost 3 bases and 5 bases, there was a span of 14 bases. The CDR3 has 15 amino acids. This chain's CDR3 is CASSFGAGLYQPQHF. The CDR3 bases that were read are TGTGCCAGCAGTTTTGGGGCAGGGCTCTATCAGCCC.

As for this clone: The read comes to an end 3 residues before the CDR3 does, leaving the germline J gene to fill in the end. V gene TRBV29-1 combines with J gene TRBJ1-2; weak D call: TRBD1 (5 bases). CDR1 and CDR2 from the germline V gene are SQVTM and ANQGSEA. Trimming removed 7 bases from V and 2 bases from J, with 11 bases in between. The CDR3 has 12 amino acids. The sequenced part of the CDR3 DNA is TGCAGCGGTTGGTCAGGGAACTATGGC. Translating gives CSGWSGNYG. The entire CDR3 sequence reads CSGWSGNYGYTF. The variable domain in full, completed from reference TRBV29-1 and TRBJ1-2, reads SAVISQKPSRDICQRGTSLTIQCQVDSQVTMMFWYRQQPGQSLTLIATANQGSEATYESGFVIDKFPISRPNLTFSTLTVSNMSPEDSSIYLCSGWSGNYGYTFGSGTRLTVV.

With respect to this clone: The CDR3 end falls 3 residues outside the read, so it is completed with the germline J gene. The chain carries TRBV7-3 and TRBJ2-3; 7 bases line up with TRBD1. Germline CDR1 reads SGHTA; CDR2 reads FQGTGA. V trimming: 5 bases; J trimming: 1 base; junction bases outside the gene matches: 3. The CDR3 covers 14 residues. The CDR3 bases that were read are TGTGCCAGCAGCGTGGGGACAGGCACAGATACG. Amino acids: CASSVGTGTDT. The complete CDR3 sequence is CASSVGTGTDTQYF. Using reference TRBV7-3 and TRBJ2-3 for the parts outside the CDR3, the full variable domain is GAGVSQTPSNKVTEKGKYVELRCDPISGHTALYWYRQSLGQGPEFLIYFQGTGAADDSGLPNDRFFAVRPEGSVSTLKIQRTERGDSAVYLCASSVGTGTDTQYFGPGTRLTVL.

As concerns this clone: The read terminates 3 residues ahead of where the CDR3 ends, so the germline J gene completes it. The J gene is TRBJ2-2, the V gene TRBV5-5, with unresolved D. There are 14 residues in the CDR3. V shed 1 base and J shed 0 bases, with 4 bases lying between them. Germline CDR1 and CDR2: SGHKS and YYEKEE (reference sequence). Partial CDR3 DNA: TGTGCCAGCAGCTTGAGGTCGAACACCGGGGAG. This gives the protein CASSLRSNTGE. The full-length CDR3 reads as CASSLRSNTGELFF.

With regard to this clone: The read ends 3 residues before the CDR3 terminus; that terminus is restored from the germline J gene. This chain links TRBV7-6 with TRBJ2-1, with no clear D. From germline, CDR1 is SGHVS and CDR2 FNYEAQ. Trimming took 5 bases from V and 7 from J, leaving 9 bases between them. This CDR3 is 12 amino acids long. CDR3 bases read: TGTGCCAGCAGCCAAACATTGAATGAG. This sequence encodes CASSQTLNE. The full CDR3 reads CASSQTLNEQFF.

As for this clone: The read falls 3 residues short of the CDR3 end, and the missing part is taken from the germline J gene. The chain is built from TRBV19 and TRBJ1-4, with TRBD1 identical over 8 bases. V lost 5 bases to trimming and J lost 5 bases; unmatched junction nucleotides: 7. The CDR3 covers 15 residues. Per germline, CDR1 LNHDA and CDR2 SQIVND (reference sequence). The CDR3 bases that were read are TGTGCCAGTAGTCTGAGACAGGGGCAGAATGAAAAA. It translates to CASSLRQGQNEK. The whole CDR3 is CASSLRQGQNEKLFF.

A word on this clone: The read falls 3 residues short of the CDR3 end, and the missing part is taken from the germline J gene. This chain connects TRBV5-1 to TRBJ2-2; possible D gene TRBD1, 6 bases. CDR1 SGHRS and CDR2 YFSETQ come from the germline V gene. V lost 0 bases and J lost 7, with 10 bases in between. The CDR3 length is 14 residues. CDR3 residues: CASSLGGPNGELFF. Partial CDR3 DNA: TGCGCCAGCAGCTTGGGGGGGCCGAACGGGGAG.

CDR3 bases read: TGTGCCAGCAGTTCCACGGACCCGGGGTACAATGAG. It translates to CASSSTDPGYNE. The full CDR3 reads CASSSTDPGYNEQFF. V and J are TRBV6-2 or TRBV6-3 and TRBJ2-1, with D possibly being TRBD2 (5 bases). The DNA ends 3 residues before the CDR3 does, and the rest of the CDR3 is filled in from the germline J gene. V lost 4 bases to trimming and J lost 4 bases, with 14 bases between them. Germline lookup yields CDR1 MNHEY and CDR2 SVGEGT. The length of the CDR3 is 15 residues.

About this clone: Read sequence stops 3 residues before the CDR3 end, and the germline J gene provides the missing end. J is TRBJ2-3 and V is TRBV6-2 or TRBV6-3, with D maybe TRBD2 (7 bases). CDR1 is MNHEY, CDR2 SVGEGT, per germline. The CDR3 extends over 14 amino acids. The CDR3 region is CASSYSGGAQPQYF. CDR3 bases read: TGTGCCAGCAGTTACTCGGGGGGGGCGCAGCCG.

The covered CDR3 bases are TGTGCCAGCAGCCAAGCACCAGGGGGCATCGAGGAA. Protein sequence: CASSQAPGGIEE. The entire CDR3 protein is CASSQAPGGIEEAFF. The rearrangement uses TRBV14 and TRBJ1-1, with 8 bases matching TRBD1. The read stops 3 residues short of the end of the CDR3; the missing end is completed from the germline J gene. The CDR3 loop spans 15 amino acids. CDR1 is SGHDN and CDR2 is FVKESK in the germline V gene.

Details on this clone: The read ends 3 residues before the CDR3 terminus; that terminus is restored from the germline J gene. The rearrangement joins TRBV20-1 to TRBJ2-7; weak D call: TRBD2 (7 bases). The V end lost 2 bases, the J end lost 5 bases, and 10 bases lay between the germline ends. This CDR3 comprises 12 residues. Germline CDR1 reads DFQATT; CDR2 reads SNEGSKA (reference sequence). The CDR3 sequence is CSARWGGHEQYF. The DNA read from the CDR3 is TGCAGTGCTAGATGGGGGGGCCACGAG.

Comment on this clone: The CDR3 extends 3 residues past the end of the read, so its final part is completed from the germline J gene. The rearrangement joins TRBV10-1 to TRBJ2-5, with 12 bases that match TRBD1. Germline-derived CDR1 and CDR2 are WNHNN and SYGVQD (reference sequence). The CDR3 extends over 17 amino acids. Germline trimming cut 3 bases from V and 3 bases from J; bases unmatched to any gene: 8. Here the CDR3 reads CASSDSLGQGAKETQYF. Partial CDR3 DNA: TGCGCCAGCAGTGATTCTTTGGGACAGGGGGCTAAAGAGACC.

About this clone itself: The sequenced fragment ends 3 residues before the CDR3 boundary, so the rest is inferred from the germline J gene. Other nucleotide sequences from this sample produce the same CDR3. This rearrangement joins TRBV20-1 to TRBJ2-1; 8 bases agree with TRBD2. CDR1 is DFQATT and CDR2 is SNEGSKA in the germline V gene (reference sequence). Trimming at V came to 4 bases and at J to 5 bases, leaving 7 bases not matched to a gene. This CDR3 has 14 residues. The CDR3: CSAKGTRRHNEQFF. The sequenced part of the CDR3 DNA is TGCAGTGCTAAAGGGACTAGACGGCACAATGAG.